The 28 T cell receptor beta chains presented below share a single source sample, sequenced in a study of blood T cell repertoires in COVID-19. The protocol was immunoSEQ multiplex PCR, while the TCRdb copy is restricted to in-frame clones and leaves out a portion. The sample yields about 71,000 clones, more than 75% seen once. Sequenced material: peripheral blood. The receptor source for this set is an elderly woman with acute or convalescent COVID-19.

This chain joins TRBV27 and TRBJ1-1; 8 bases align to TRBD1. This CDR3 contains 15 residues. Germline trimming cut 3 bases from V and 4 bases from J; bases unmatched to any gene: 7. Germline CDR1 and CDR2: MNHEY and SMNVEV (reference sequence). The CDR3 region is CASSFYGQGGTEAFF. The CDR3 DNA sequence: TGTGCCAGCAGTTTTTACGGACAGGGAGGCACTGAAGCTTTCTTT.

This clone was detected only once. The chain links TRBV10-2 to TRBJ2-1, with D tentatively TRBD2 (6 bases). CDR3 size: 15 residues. The V end lost 3 bases, the J end lost 4 bases, and 13 bases lay between the germline ends. CDR1 is WSHSY, CDR2 SAAADI, per germline. CDR3 loop: CASSESRGPYNEQFF. In DNA, the CDR3 is TGCGCCAGCAGTGAATCGCGGGGACCATACAATGAGCAGTTCTTC.

This clone is a singleton in its sample. This chain connects TRBV5-1 to TRBJ2-3, with 8 positions matching TRBD2. Germline CDR1 is SGHRS and CDR2 is YFSETQ. Trimming removed 7 bases from V and 4 bases from J; junction bases left unmatched: 11. This CDR3 comprises 15 residues. The CDR3 protein is CASLVAPSGPDTQYF. The CDR3 DNA is TGCGCCAGCCTCGTCGCGCCTAGCGGGCCAGATACGCAGTATTTT.

This chain uses TRBV3-1 (or the pseudogene TRBV3-2) with TRBJ1-6; no definite D call. Germline loops: CDR1 LGHDT, CDR2 YNNKEL (reference sequence). The CDR3 spans 13 residues. V shed 3 bases and J shed 10 bases, with 10 bases lying between them. CDR3 region: CASSQRGGSPLHF. CDR3 bases: TGTGCCAGCAGCCAGAGAGGAGGGTCACCCCTCCACTTT.

DNA of the CDR3: TGTGCCACCGAAACTAGCGGGAGGACCACAGATACGCAGTATTTT. This codes for CATETSGRTTDTQYF. This sequence joins TRBV24-1 and TRBJ2-3; TRBD2 matches 12 bases. V was pared by 9 bases and J by 2 bases, with 5 bases of the junction left unmatched. CDR3 size: 15 residues. CDR1 and CDR2 from the germline V gene are KGHDR and SFDVKD.

This clone was observed once. The rearrangement links TRBV28 to TRBJ1-5; 7 bases are a match to TRBD1. Germline V gene sequence: CDR1 MDHEN, CDR2 SYDVKM. The CDR3 spans 13 residues. V trimming: 10 bases; J trimming: 5 bases; junction bases outside the gene matches: 8. CDR3 sequence (DNA): TGTGCCACCAAGACAGGGCCCCATCAGCCCCAGCATTTT. This codes for CATKTGPHQPQHF.

This chain links TRBV6-2 or TRBV6-3 with TRBJ1-2; no firm D call. Germline V gives CDR1 MNHEY, CDR2 SVGEGT. There are 11 residues in the CDR3. Trimming shortened V by 6 bases and J by 7 bases, and 9 bases separated the two germline ends. For the CDR3, the DNA is TGTGCCAGCAGCTTCGTGAGTGGCTACACCTTC. It specifies CASSFVSGYTF.

The CDR3 protein is CASSEQGTSPLHF. The CDR3 nucleotides are TGTGCCAGCAGCGAACAGGGGACTTCACCCCTCCACTTT. This sequence joins TRBV9 and TRBJ1-6, with 7 bases identical to TRBD1. J gave up 9 bases and V 3 bases, and 3 bases lay outside the gene matches. Germline CDR1 reads SGDLS; CDR2 reads YYNGEE. The CDR3 is made up of 13 amino acids.

The genes are TRBV4-1 and TRBJ1-5, with 8 positions matching TRBD1. CDR1 MGHRA and CDR2 YSYEKL come from the germline V gene. V shed 4 bases, J shed 2 bases, and the junction held 10 bases outside the gene matches. CDR3 length: 17 amino acids. The CDR3 nucleotides are TGCGCCAGCAGCCGGATAACAGGGGGGATAGGCAATCAGCCCCAGCATTTT. It yields the protein CASSRITGGIGNQPQHF.

The chain uses TRBV9 and TRBJ2-3; 7 bases are shared with TRBD2. Germline trimming cut 2 bases from V and 6 bases from J; bases unmatched to any gene: 6. In germline, CDR1 is SGDLS, CDR2 YYNGEE. The CDR3 consists of 14 residues. Written as DNA, the CDR3 is TGTGCCAGCAGCGTCCTCCCGCGGGGGGATACGCAGTATTTT. It encodes CASSVLPRGDTQYF. The complete variable domain, with remaining parts taken from reference TRBV9 and TRBJ2-3, reads DSGVTQTPKHLITATGQRVTLRCSPRSGDLSVYWYQQSLDQGLQFLIQYYNGEERAKGNILERFSAQQFPDLHSELNLSSLELGDSALYFCASSVLPRGDTQYFGPGTRLTVL.

V usage is TRBV19 and J usage is TRBJ2-3, with TRBD2 matching over 13 bases. The V gene's germline CDR1 is LNHDA and CDR2 SQIVND (reference sequence). J was trimmed by 3 bases and V by 9 bases; bases with no gene match: 6. This CDR3 is built from 15 residues. The DNA for the CDR3 is TGTGCCAGCAGACTAGCGGGAGGTCGTACAGATACGCAGTATTTT. Translating it yields CASRLAGGRTDTQYF.

CDR3 DNA: TGCGCCAGCAGCTTGACCTGGGAGGGCACTGAAGCTTTCTTT. Translated, it gives CASSLTWEGTEAFF. The chain has TRBV5-1 and TRBJ1-1; D unclear. Looked up from germline, CDR1 is SGHRS and CDR2 is YFSETQ. V lost 1 base to trimming and J lost 4 bases, with 11 bases between them. The CDR3 spans 14 residues.

The chain has TRBV24-1 and TRBJ2-5; D is undetermined. Trimming shortened V by 7 bases and J by 3 bases, and 8 bases separated the two germline ends. CDR3 length: 12 amino acids. Germline V gene data show CDR1 as KGHDR and CDR2 as SFDVKD. The CDR3 DNA reads as TGTGCCACCAGGAACACCGAAGAGACCCAGTACTTC. Protein sequence: CATRNTEETQYF.

The chain couples TRBV6-6 to TRBJ2-1; 9 bases are a match to TRBD1. Germline trimming cut 2 bases from V and 11 bases from J; bases unmatched to any gene: 4. CDR3 size: 13 residues. CDR1 and CDR2 (germline): MNHNY, SVGAGI (reference sequence). The CDR3 DNA reads TGTGCCAGCAGTTACACGGACAGGGGCCAGCAGTTCTTC. This translates into CASSYTDRGQQFF.

This rearrangement joins TRBV10-3 to TRBJ2-3; D is unresolved. Trimming removed 8 bases at V and 5 bases at J, with 8 bases between. Germline V lookup: CDR1 ENHRY, CDR2 SYGVKD. The CDR3 has 11 residues. Written as DNA, the CDR3 is TGTGCCATCCGAGGAGTAGATACGCAGTATTTT. Its translation: CAIRGVDTQYF.

This clone was counted once. J is TRBJ2-3 and V is TRBV19; 7 nucleotides align to TRBD2. J lost 5 bases, V lost 3 bases, and 14 bases had no gene match. The CDR3 consists of 17 residues. The V gene's germline CDR1 is LNHDA and CDR2 SQIVND (reference sequence). CDR3 coding DNA: TGTGCCAGTAGTATGGCCCCCACGGGACTACGCGGAGATACGCAGTATTTT. It is translated as CASSMAPTGLRGDTQYF.

The chain couples TRBV27 to TRBJ1-2; 8 positions match TRBD1. The V gene's germline CDR1 is MNHEY and CDR2 SMNVEV (reference sequence). Trimming cost V 2 bases and J 6 bases; bases outside gene matches: 5. The CDR3 loop spans 14 amino acids. The CDR3 nucleotides are TGTGCCAGCAGTTTAGCAGGGGGCGCTGATGGCTACACCTTC. Protein sequence: CASSLAGGADGYTF.

The chain employs TRBV5-6 and TRBJ2-7, with TRBD1 matching 11 bases. From germline, CDR1 is SGHDT and CDR2 YYEEEE. V lost 4 bases and J lost 3; bases outside the gene matches: 9. The CDR3 contains 16 residues. Here the CDR3 reads CASSRTGTGGNYEQYF. DNA of the CDR3: TGTGCCAGCAGCAGGACCGGGACAGGGGGTAACTACGAGCAGTACTTC. Drawing the rest from reference TRBV5-6 and TRBJ2-7, the complete variable domain is DAGVTQSPTHLIKTRGQQVTLRCSPKSGHDTVSWYQQALGQGPQFIFQYYEEEERQRGNFPDRFSGHQFPNYSSELNVNALLLGDSALYLCASSRTGTGGNYEQYFGPGTRLTVT.

This chain links TRBV27 with TRBJ2-2; 10 bases match TRBD2. The CDR3 is made up of 18 amino acids. V shed 4 bases and J 4 bases; nucleotides not matched to a gene: 12. Germline CDR1 and CDR2: MNHEY and SMNVEV (reference sequence). The CDR3 loop is CASSSGPPSGSGTGELFF. The CDR3 nucleotides read TGTGCCAGCAGTTCCGGACCCCCTAGCGGGAGTGGCACCGGGGAGCTGTTTTTT.

The chain combines TRBV7-9 with TRBJ2-1; 8 bases fit TRBD2. The CDR3 totals 16 residues. CDR1 is SEHNR, CDR2 FQNEAQ, per germline (reference sequence). After removal of 1 base from V and 6 bases from J, the junction contained 8 bases not matched to a gene. The CDR3 nucleotides are TGTGCCAGCAGCTTAGGAGCCGGGGGGGCGGTCAATGAGCAGTTCTTC. Translating it yields CASSLGAGGAVNEQFF.

J is TRBJ2-5 and V is TRBV5-3; possible D gene TRBD1, 6 bases. TRBV5-3 is noted as an ORF with a role that remains uncertain. The CDR3 is 15 amino acids. The V end lost 4 bases, the J end lost 5 bases, and 18 bases lay between the germline ends. As DNA, the CDR3 is TGTGCCAGAAGCCCCATGTTGGGGGCAGGGGAGACCCAGTACTTC. Amino acid sequence: CARSPMLGAGETQYF.

The chain links TRBV27 to TRBJ2-3; 13 bases match TRBD2. The trim removed 3 bases at V and 4 bases at J, leaving 7 bases unmatched. Germline V gene data show CDR1 as MNHEY and CDR2 as SMNVEV (reference sequence). The CDR3 runs to 17 residues. The CDR3 reads CASSFARTSGSPDTQYF. The CDR3 bases are TGTGCCAGCAGTTTCGCCCGGACTAGCGGGAGCCCAGATACGCAGTATTTT.

This chain uses TRBV7-8 with TRBJ2-1; 9 bases fit TRBD2. V lost 2 bases and J lost 6; bases outside the gene matches: 5. The CDR3 runs 15 residues. Germline V lookup: CDR1 SGHVS, CDR2 FQNEAQ. CDR3 DNA sequence: TGTGCCAGCAGCTTACTAGCGGGAATAAGCAATGAGCAGTTCTTC. This codes for CASSLLAGISNEQFF. The full variable domain, with the rest looked up from reference TRBV7-8 and TRBJ2-1, is GAGVSQSPRYKVAKRGQDVALRCDPISGHVSLFWYQQALGQGPEFLTYFQNEAQLDKSGLPSDRFFAERPEGSVSTLKIQRTQQEDSAVYLCASSLLAGISNEQFFGPGTRLTVL.

This chain joins TRBV13 and TRBJ2-1; 13 bases match TRBD2. This CDR3 is 15 amino acids long. CDR1 and CDR2 from the germline V gene are PRHDT and FYEKMQ (reference sequence). The V segment lost 6 bases and the J segment 9 bases; nucleotides outside the gene matches: 8. Here the CDR3 DNA reads TGTGCCAGCAGTCCCGGGACTAGCGGGACCAGTGAGCAGTTCTTC. Amino acid sequence: CASSPGTSGTSEQFF.

The gene calls are TRBV9 and TRBJ2-1; 10 nucleotides match TRBD2. V shed 2 bases, J shed 1 base, and the junction held 9 bases outside the gene matches. CDR1 and CDR2 (germline): SGDLS, YYNGEE. The length of the CDR3 is 18 residues. CDR3 amino acids: CASSVGLAGEISYNEQFF. As DNA, the CDR3 is TGTGCCAGCAGCGTGGGGCTAGCGGGAGAGATTTCCTACAATGAGCAGTTCTTC.

The chain recombines TRBV6-6 with TRBJ1-3; tentatively, D is TRBD1 (6 bases). CDR3 length: 15 residues. V lost 5 bases to trimming and J lost 4 bases, with 15 bases between them. Germline-derived CDR1 and CDR2 are MNHNY and SVGAGI (reference sequence). CDR3 nucleotide sequence: TGTGCCAGCAGTCAGCTCCCAGGGGCGGGAAACACCATATATTTT. The encoded protein is CASSQLPGAGNTIYF.

The V call is TRBV7-8, the J call TRBJ1-2; 9 bases agree with TRBD1. The V segment lost 4 bases and the J segment 7 bases; nucleotides outside the gene matches: 7. Germline CDR1 is SGHVS and CDR2 is FQNEAQ. The CDR3 extends over 14 amino acids. CDR3 sequence: CASSSRTGEVGYTF. The CDR3 DNA reads as TGTGCCAGCAGCTCCCGGACAGGGGAGGTTGGCTACACCTTC.

CDR3 in amino acids: CAWSVSRGLNSPLHF. In DNA form, the CDR3 reads TGTGCCTGGAGTGTCAGCAGGGGGCTCAATTCACCCCTCCACTTT. The chain carries TRBV30 and TRBJ1-6; 8 bases agree with TRBD1. The ends lost 0 bases at V and 7 bases at J; junction bases unmatched: 5. The CDR3 contains 15 residues. Germline CDR1 and CDR2: GTSNPN and SVGIG (reference sequence).